The present entry profiles one T cell receptor (beta chain) with its context. Germline CDR1 and CDR2: SGHDT and YYEEEE. Trimming removed 3 bases from V and 0 bases from J, with 15 bases in between. CDR3 length: 16 residues. The study's library attached unique molecular identifiers to single cDNA molecules. One entry per CDR3 protein, called by TCRdb with MiXCR from the RACE reads. The data contain fewer than 200,000 distinct CDR3 sequences, 20% to 25% of them singletons. This specimen belongs to a study of human T cells and chemical hapten exposure. The time point was: patch test 1, 2 weeks after DPC sensitization. Treatment of the sample: therapeutic diphenylcyclopropenone sensitization with weekly scalp DPC.

This receptor was identified in a woman aged 50 to 60 with alopecia areata. Some clones in this sample may be carry-over from other donors' samples. This rearrangement joins TRBV5-6 to TRBJ1-1, with D possibly being TRBD1 (5 bases). Source: whole blood, taken in connection with sensitization to the hapten diphenylcyclopropenone (DPC). The CDR3 is CASSYSPRGLNTEAFF. The CDR3 coding sequence is TGTGCCAGCAGCTACTCCCCGAGGGGACTGAACACTGAAGCTTTCTTT.